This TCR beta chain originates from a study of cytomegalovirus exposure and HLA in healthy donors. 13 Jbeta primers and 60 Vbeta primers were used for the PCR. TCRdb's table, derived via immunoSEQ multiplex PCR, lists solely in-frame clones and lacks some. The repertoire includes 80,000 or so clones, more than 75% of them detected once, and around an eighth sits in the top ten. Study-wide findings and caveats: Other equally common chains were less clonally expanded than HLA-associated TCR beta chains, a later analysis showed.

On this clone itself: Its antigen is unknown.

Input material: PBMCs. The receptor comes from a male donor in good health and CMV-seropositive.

CDR3 nucleotide sequence: TGTGCCAGCAGCTTCCTAGCGGACAGCACAGATACGCAGTATTTT. Translation gives CASSFLADSTDTQYF. The genes are TRBV5-6 and TRBJ2-3, with 7 bases lining up with TRBD2. Looked up from germline, CDR1 is SGHDT and CDR2 is YYEEEE. The V and J ends lost 2 bases and 0 bases, in that order; junction bases with no gene match: 3. There are 15 residues in the CDR3.